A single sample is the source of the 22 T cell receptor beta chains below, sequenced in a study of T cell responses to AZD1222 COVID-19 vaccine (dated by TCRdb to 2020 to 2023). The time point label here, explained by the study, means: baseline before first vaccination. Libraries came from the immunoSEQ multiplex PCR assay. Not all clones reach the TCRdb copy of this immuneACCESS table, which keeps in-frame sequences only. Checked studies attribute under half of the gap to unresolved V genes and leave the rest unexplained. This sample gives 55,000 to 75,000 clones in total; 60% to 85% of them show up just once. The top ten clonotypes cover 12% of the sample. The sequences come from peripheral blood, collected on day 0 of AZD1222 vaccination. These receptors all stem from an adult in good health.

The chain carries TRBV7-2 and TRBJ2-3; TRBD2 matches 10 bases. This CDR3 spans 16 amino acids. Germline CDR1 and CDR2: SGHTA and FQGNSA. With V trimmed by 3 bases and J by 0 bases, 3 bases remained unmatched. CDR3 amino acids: CASSFLAGASTDTQYF. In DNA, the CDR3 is TGTGCCAGCAGCTTTCTAGCGGGGGCTAGCACAGATACGCAGTATTTT.

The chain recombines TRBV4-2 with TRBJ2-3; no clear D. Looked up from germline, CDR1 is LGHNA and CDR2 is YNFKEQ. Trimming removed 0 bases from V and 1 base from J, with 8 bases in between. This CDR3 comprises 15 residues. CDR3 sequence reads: CASSQEVTGTDTQYF. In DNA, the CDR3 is TGTGCCAGCAGCCAAGAAGTCACAGGCACAGATACGCAGTATTTT.

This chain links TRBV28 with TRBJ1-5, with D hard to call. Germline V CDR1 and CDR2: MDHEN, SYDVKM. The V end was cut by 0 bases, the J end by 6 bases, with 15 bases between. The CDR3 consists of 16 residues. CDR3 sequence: CASSLWSGTLGQPQHF. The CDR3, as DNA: TGTGCCAGCAGTTTATGGTCGGGTACCCTTGGTCAGCCCCAGCATTTT. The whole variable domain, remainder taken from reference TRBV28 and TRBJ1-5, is DVKVTQSSRYLVKRTGEKVFLECVQDMDHENMFWYRQDPGLGLRLIYFSYDVKMKEKGDIPEGYSVSREKKERFSLILESASTNQTSMYLCASSLWSGTLGQPQHFGDGTRLSIL.

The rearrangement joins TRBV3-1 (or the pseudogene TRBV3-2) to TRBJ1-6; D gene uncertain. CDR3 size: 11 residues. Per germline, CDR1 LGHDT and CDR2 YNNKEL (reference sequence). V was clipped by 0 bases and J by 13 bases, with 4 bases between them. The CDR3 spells CASSQEGPLHF. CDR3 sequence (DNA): TGTGCCAGCAGCCAAGAAGGGCCCCTCCACTTT.

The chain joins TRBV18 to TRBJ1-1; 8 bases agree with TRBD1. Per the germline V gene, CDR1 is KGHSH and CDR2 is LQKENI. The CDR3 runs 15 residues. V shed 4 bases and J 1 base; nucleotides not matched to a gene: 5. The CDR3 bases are TGTGCCAGCTCACGGGGACAGGCTCCGAACACTGAAGCTTTCTTT. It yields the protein CASSRGQAPNTEAFF.

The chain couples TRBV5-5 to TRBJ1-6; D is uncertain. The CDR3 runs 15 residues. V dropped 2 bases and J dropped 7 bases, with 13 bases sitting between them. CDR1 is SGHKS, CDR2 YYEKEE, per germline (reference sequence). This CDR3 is CASSFGVMGNSPLHF. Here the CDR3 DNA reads TGTGCCAGCAGCTTCGGGGTGATGGGGAATTCACCCCTCCACTTT.

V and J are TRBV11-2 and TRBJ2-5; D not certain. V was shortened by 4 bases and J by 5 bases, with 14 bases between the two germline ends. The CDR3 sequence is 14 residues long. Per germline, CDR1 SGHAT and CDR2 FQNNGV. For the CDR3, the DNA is TGTGCCAGCAGCTCTTCGGGTCTGGTGGAGACCCAGTACTTC. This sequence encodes CASSSSGLVETQYF.

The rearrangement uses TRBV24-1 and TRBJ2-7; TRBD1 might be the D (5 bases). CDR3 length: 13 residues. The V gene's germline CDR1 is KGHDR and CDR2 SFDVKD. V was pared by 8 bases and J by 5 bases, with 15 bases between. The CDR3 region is CATMFTWGHEQYF. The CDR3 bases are TGTGCCACCATGTTCACATGGGGCCACGAGCAGTACTTC.

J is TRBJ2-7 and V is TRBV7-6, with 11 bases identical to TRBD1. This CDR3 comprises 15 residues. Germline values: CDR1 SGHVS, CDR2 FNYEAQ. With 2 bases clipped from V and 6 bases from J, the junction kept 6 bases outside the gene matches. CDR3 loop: CASSLTGTGGSEQYF. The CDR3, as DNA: TGTGCCAGCAGCTTAACCGGGACAGGGGGTTCCGAGCAGTACTTC.

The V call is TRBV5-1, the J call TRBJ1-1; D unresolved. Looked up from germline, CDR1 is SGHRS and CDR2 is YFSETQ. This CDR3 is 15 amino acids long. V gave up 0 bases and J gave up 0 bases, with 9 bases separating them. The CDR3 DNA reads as TGCGCCAGCAGCTTGGAGCGTCAGGTGAACACTGAAGCTTTCTTT. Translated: CASSLERQVNTEAFF.

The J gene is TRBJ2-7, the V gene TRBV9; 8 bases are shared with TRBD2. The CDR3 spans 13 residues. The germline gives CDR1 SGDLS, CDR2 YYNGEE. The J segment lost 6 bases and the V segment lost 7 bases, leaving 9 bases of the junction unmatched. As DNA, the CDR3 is TGTGCCAGCTGCGCCGGGGGGGCGGGCGAGCAGTACTTC. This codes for CASCAGGAGEQYF.

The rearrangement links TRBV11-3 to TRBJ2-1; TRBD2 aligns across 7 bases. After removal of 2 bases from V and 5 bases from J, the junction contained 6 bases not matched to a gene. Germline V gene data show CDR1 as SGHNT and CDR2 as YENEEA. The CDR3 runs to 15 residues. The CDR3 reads CASSLYSGAHNEQFF. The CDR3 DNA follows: TGTGCCAGCAGCTTATACAGCGGGGCCCACAATGAGCAGTTCTTC.

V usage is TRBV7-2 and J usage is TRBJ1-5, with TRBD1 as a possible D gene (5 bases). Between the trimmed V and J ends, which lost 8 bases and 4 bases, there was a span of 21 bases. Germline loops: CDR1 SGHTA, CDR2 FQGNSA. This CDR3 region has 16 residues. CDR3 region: CASHEGPGRINQPQHF. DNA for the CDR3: TGTGCCAGCCACGAGGGGCCAGGGAGGATAAATCAGCCCCAGCATTTT. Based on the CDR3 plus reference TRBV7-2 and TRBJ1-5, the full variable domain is GAGVSQSPSNKVTEKGKDVELRCDPISGHTALYWYRQSLGQGLEFLIYFQGNSAPDKSGLPSDRFSAERTGGSVSTLTIQRTQQEDSAVYLCASHEGPGRINQPQHFGDGTRLSIL.

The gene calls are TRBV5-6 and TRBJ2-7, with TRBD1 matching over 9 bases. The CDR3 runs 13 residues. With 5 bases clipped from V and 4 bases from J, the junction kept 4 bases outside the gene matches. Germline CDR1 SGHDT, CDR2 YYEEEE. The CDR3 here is CASRRDRVYEQYF. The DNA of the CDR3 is TGTGCCAGCAGGAGGGACAGGGTATACGAGCAGTACTTC.

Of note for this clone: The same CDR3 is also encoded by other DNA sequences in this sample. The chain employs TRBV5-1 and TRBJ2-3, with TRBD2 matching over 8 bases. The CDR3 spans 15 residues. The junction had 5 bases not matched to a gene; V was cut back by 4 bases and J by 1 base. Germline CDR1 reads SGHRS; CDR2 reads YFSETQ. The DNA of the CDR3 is TGCGCCAGCAGCCCGCGGGGGGCCGGCACAGATACGCAGTATTTT. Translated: CASSPRGAGTDTQYF.

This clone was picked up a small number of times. The CDR3 DNA is TGTGCCAGTAGTATGACCACTGAAGCTTTCTTT. Translation gives CASSMTTEAFF. V gene TRBV19 combines with J gene TRBJ1-1, with D hard to call. V dropped 3 bases and J dropped 4 bases, with 3 bases sitting between them. The CDR3 spans 11 residues. Germline V gene lookup returns CDR1 LNHDA and CDR2 SQIVND (reference sequence).

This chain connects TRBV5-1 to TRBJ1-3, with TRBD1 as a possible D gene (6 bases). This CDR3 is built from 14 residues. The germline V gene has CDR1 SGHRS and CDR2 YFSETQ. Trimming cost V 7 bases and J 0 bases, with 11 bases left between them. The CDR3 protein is CASGTGTSGNTIYF. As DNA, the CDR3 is TGCGCCAGCGGTACAGGGACCTCTGGAAACACCATATATTTT.

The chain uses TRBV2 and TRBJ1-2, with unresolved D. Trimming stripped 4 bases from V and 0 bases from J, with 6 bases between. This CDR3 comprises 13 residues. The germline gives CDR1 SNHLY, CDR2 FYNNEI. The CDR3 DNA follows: TGTGCCAGCAGTGGGCAGACTAACTATGGCTACACCTTC. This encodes CASSGQTNYGYTF.

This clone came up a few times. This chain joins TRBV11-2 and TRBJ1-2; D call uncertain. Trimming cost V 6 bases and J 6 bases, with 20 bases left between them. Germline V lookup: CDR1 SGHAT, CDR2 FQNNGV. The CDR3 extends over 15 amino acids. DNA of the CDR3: TGTGCCAGCAGTCCTTCGGGTAGGGCTATGGATGGCTACACCTTC. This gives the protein CASSPSGRAMDGYTF.

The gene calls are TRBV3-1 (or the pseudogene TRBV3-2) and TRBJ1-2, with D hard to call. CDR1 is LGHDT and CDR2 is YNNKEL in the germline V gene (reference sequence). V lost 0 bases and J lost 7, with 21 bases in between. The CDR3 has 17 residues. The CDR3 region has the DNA TGTGCCAGCAGCCAAGATCGGGTCCGTCGGGTTGTAGGTGGCTACACCTTC. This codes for CASSQDRVRRVVGGYTF.

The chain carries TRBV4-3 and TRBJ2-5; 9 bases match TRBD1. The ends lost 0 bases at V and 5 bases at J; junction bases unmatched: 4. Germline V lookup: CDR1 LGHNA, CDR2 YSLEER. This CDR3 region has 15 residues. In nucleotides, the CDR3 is TGCGCCAGCAGCCAAGATGGGACAGGGTGGGAGACCCAGTACTTC. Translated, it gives CASSQDGTGWETQYF.

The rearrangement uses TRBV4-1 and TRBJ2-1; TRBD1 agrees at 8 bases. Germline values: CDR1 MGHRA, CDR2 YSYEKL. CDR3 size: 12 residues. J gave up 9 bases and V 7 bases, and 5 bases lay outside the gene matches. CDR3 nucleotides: TGCGCCAGCAACCAGGGGGCAGGTGAGCAGTTCTTC. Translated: CASNQGAGEQFF.